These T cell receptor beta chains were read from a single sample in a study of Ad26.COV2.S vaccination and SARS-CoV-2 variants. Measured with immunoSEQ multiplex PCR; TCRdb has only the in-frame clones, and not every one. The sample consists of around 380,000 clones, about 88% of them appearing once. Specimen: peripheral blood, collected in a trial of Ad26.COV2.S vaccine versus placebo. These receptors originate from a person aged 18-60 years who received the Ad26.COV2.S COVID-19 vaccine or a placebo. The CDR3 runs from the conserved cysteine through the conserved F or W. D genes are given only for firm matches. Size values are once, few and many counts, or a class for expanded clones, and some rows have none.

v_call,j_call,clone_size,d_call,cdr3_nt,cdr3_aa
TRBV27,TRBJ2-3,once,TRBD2,TGTGCCAGCAGTCCCCAGACCCTGCGGGGGGTCGCAGATACGCAGTATTTT,CASSPQTLRGVADTQYF
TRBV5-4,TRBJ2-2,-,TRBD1,TGTGCCAGCAGACGGACAGGCGCGAACACCGGGGAGCTGTTTTTT,CASRRTGANTGELFF
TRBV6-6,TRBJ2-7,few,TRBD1,TGTGCCAGCAGTTACGGCAGGGGGCAGTACGAGCAGTACTTC,CASSYGRGQYEQYF
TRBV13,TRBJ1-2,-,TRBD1,TGTGCCAGCAGCTCTAGACAGGGGGCGGAAGGGATCTATGGCTACACCTTC,CASSSRQGAEGIYGYTF
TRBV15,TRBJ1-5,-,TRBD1,TGTGCCACCAGCAGAGGGACAGGGGTAAGTCAGCCCCAGCATTTT,CATSRGTGVSQPQHF
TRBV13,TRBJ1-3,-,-,TGTGCCAGCAGCTTTCAGGGGCGAGGTGGAAACACCATATATTTT,CASSFQGRGGNTIYF
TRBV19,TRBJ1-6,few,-,TGTGCCAGTAGTATACGGCGGGATAATTCACCCCTCCACTTT,CASSIRRDNSPLHF
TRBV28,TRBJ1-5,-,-,TGTGCCAGCAGTTTAGGACAGAATCAGCCCCAGCATTTT,CASSLGQNQPQHF
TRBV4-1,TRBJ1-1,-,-,TGCGCCAGCAGCCAAGAGCCGTCAGCGATGAACACTGAAGCTTTCTTT,CASSQEPSAMNTEAFF
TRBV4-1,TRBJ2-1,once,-,TGCGCCAGCAGCCAAGATAGGAGGACAGAGCGCTACAATGAGCAGTTCTTC,CASSQDRRTERYNEQFF
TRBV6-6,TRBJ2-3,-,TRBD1,TGTGCCAGCAGTCAGCCATCTACAGGGGAACACCCTAGCACAGATACGCAGTATTTT,CASSQPSTGEHPSTDTQYF
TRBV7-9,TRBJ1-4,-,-,TGTGCCAGCAGCTTACCGGCAACTAATGAAAAACTGTTTTTT,CASSLPATNEKLFF
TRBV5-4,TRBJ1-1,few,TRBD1,TGTGCCAGCAGCGCACAGGGGCTTGGCACTGAAGCTTTCTTT,CASSAQGLGTEAFF
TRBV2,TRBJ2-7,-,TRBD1,TGTGCCAGCAAGAAGGGGGCTAGCGAGCAGTACTTC,CASKKGASEQYF
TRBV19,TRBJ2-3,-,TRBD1,TGTGCCAGTTCCTCCCCGGCTGGCAGGGGGAACACAGATACGCAGTATTTT,CASSSPAGRGNTDTQYF
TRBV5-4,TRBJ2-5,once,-,TGTGCCAGCAGCTTGGAGGGTAAAGAGACCCAGTACTTC,CASSLEGKETQYF
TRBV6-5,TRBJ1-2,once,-,TGTGCCAGCAGTCCACTCCAAGGAATCTATGGCTACACCTTC,CASSPLQGIYGYTF
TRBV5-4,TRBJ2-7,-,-,TGTGCCAGCAGCTTGGACGTCAGTACCGAGCAGTACTTC,CASSLDVSTEQYF
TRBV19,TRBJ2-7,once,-,TGTGCCAGTAGTATGGAGGGGCGTCCTTCCTACGAGCAGTACTTC,CASSMEGRPSYEQYF
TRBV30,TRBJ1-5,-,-,TGTGCCTGGTCCCCTGACCTCGGGCGGCAGCCCCAGCATTTT,CAWSPDLGRQPQHF
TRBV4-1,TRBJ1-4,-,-,TGCGCCAGCAGCCACCCGGCAACTAATGAAAAACTGTTTTTT,CASSHPATNEKLFF
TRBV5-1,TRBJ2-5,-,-,TGCGCCAGCAGCTTGTGGTCGGAGACCCAGTACTTC,CASSLWSETQYF
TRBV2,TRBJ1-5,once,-,TGTGCCAGCAGGGGGACTAGCAATCAGCCCCAGCATTTT,CASRGTSNQPQHF
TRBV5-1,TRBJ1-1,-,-,TGCGCCAGCAGGCCCGGAATTTGGAACACTGAAGCTTTCTTT,CASRPGIWNTEAFF
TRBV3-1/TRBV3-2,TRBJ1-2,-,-,TGTGCCAGCAGCCAAGCCCGACAGGACTACACCTTC,CASSQARQDYTF
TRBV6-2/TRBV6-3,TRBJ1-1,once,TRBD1,TGTGCCAGCAGTTCTACAGGGGGCCCGAACACTGAAGCTTTCTTT,CASSSTGGPNTEAFF
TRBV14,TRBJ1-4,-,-,TGTGCCAGCAGCCAAGCGGGGATTTTCATTAATGAAAAACTGTTTTTT,CASSQAGIFINEKLFF
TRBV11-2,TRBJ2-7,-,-,TGTGCCAGCAGCTTAGATTTGGGAACAGGATCCTATTACGAGCAGTACTTC,CASSLDLGTGSYYEQYF
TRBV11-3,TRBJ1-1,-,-,TGTGCCAGCAGCGTCAACCCGGATCCGAACACTGAAGCTTTCTTT,CASSVNPDPNTEAFF
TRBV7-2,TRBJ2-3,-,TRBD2,TGTGCCAGCAGCTTCCGAACTTTTAGCGGGGGGGCCTTCGATACGCAGTATTTT,CASSFRTFSGGAFDTQYF
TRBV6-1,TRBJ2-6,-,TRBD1,TGTGCCAGCAGTGAACAGACAGGGGGCGGAAATGTCAACGTCCTGACTTTC,CASSEQTGGGNVNVLTF
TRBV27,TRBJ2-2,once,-,TGTGCCAGCAGGCGGGTGACCGGGGAGCTGTTTTTT,CASRRVTGELFF
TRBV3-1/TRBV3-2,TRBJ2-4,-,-,TGTGCCAGCAGCCAATTAACAGAAAGAAACATTCAGTACTTC,CASSQLTERNIQYF
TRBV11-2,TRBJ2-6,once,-,TGTGCCAGCAGCCAACAGGCCCTAAGCTCTGGGGCCAACGTCCTGACTTTC,CASSQQALSSGANVLTF
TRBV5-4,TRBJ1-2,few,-,TGTGCCAGCAGCTTGGCCAGGGCTAACTATGGCTACACCTTC,CASSLARANYGYTF
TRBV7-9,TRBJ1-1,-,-,TGTGCCAGCAGCTTATGGGCTGGGGACACTGAAGCTTTCTTT,CASSLWAGDTEAFF
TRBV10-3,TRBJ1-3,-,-,TGTGCCATCAGTCACGGGGACACCATATATTTT,CAISHGDTIYF
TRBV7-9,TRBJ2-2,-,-,TGTGCCTCTCAAGAGGCAGCGACGAACACCGGGGAGCTGTTTTTT,CASQEAATNTGELFF
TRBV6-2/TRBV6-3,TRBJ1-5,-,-,TGTGCCAGCAGTTACAATGCCAGGCGAGGGAGTAGCAATCAGCCCCAGCATTTT,CASSYNARRGSSNQPQHF
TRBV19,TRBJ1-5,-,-,TGTGCCAGTAGTATAAGGGGTGGTACAGGGAATAGCAATCAGCCCCAGCATTTT,CASSIRGGTGNSNQPQHF
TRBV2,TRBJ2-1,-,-,TGTGCCAGCAGTATCCTCAGGGGCGATGAGCAGTTCTTC,CASSILRGDEQFF
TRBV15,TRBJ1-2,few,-,TGTGCCACCAGCAGGGGATCTGGCAGGACGGCGGGTGGCTACACCTTC,CATSRGSGRTAGGYTF
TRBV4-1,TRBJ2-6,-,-,TGCGCCAGCAGCCAACTGGGATCTCTATACGGGGCCAACGTCCTGACTTTC,CASSQLGSLYGANVLTF
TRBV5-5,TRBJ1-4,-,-,TGTGCCAGCAGCTTGCAGTCAGGGACTAATGAAAAACTGTTTTTT,CASSLQSGTNEKLFF
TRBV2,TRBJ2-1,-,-,TGTGCCAGCAGTGGACTCCAGGGGGAGGACAATGAGCAGTTCTTC,CASSGLQGEDNEQFF
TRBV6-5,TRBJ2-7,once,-,TGTGCCAGCAGTATTACAGGGGACTTCGACGAGCAGTACTTC,CASSITGDFDEQYF
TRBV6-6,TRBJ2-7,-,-,TGTGCCAGCAGTTACCAGGGGACCCTTGACGAGCAGTACTTC,CASSYQGTLDEQYF
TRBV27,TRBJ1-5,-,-,TGTGCCACCTCGGGGGGTAGCAATCAGCCCCAGCATTTT,CATSGGSNQPQHF
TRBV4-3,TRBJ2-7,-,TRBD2,TGCGCCAGCAGCCAAGACCTAGCGGCCCCATACGAGCAGTACTTC,CASSQDLAAPYEQYF
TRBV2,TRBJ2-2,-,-,TGTGCCAGCAGTGATGGGTCGATATACAGGGAAAACACCGGGGAGCTGTTTTTT,CASSDGSIYRENTGELFF
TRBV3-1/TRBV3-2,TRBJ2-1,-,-,TGTGCCAGCAGCCAAGACCGGGGGTACAATGAGCAGTTCTTC,CASSQDRGYNEQFF
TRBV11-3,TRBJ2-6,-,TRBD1,TGTGCCAGCAGCAAAAGGGGGCCTGGGGCCAACGTCCTGACTTTC,CASSKRGPGANVLTF
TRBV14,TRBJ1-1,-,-,TGTGCCAGCAGCCAAGAACTTCAACCCAACACTGAAGCTTTCTTT,CASSQELQPNTEAFF
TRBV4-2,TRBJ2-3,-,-,TGTGCCAGCAGCCAATTTCTAGGGTCCCCAGATACGCAGTATTTT,CASSQFLGSPDTQYF
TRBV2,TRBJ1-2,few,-,TGTGCCAGGGAAACAGAGTCTTGGGACTATGGCTACACCTTC,CARETESWDYGYTF